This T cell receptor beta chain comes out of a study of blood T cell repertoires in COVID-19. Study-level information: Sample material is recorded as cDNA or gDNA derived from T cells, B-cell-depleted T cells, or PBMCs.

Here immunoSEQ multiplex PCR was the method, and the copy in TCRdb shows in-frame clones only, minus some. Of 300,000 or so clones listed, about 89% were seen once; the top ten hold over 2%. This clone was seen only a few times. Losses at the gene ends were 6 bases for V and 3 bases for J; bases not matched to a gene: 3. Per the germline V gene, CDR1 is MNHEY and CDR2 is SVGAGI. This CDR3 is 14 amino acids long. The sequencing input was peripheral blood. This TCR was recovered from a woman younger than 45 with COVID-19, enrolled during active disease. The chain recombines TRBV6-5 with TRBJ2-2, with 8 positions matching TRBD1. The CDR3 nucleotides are TGTGCCAGCAGCGGACAGGGCGACACCGGGGAGCTGTTTTTT. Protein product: CASSGQGDTGELFF.